Listed here are 14 T cell receptor beta chains from one sample, sequenced in a study of blood T cell repertoires in COVID-19. This table comes from immunoSEQ multiplex PCR, and its TCRdb copy is limited to in-frame clones, with some not included. The sample has 150,000 or so clones, under 85% seen once. The sample comprised PBMCs or T cells enriched from blood (not recorded which). These receptors were collected from a man aged 45-65 years who had recovered from COVID-19.

The genes are TRBV27 and TRBJ1-2; 7 bases fit TRBD1. There are 14 residues in the CDR3. Germline V lookup: CDR1 MNHEY, CDR2 SMNVEV (reference sequence). Germline trimming cut 5 bases from V and 8 bases from J; bases unmatched to any gene: 11. The CDR3 sequence is CASSKNDRVSGYTF. The CDR3 nucleotides are TGTGCCAGCAGTAAAAACGACAGGGTCTCGGGCTACACCTTC.

V usage is TRBV5-1 and J usage is TRBJ2-2, with D perhaps TRBD1 (5 bases). Trimming stripped 1 base from V and 4 bases from J, with 8 bases between. The germline CDR1 and CDR2 sequences are SGHRS and YFSETQ. The CDR3 totals 14 residues. CDR3 nucleotides: TGCGCCAGCAGCTTGTTCAGGGCCACCGGGGAGCTGTTTTTT. It specifies CASSLFRATGELFF.

This clone was seen once. The J gene is TRBJ2-1, the V gene TRBV6-5; no firm D call. Trimming removed 8 bases at V and 0 bases at J, with 8 bases between. The CDR3 has 13 amino acids. The germline V gene has CDR1 MNHEY and CDR2 SVGAGI. DNA of the CDR3: TGTGCCAGCGGCTCCAGCTCCTACAATGAGCAGTTCTTC. Translated: CASGSSSYNEQFF.

As concerns this clone: Other DNA variants within this sample encode the same CDR3. This sequence joins TRBV5-1 and TRBJ2-7, with a weak D call TRBD1 (6 bases). The V end was cut by 4 bases, the J end by 6 bases, with 11 bases between. CDR3 length: 12 residues. The V gene's germline CDR1 is SGHRS and CDR2 YFSETQ. CDR3: CASSPRGPEQYF. The CDR3 DNA reads as TGCGCCAGCAGCCCCAGGGGCCCCGAGCAGTACTTC.

The rearrangement joins TRBV5-1 to TRBJ1-1; weak D call: TRBD1 (5 bases). Trimming removed 0 bases at V and 3 bases at J, with 9 bases between. This CDR3 has 14 residues. CDR1 and CDR2 (germline): SGHRS, YFSETQ. The CDR3 DNA sequence: TGCGCCAGCAGCTTGGCGGGGGGTGACACTGAAGCTTTCTTT. It encodes CASSLAGGDTEAFF.

The V gene is TRBV30, the J gene TRBJ1-6; D call uncertain. Germline V gene data show CDR1 as GTSNPN and CDR2 as SVGIG (reference sequence). The CDR3 has 12 amino acids. Between the trimmed V and J ends, which lost 2 bases and 7 bases, there was a span of 6 bases. CDR3 sequence (DNA): TGTGCCTGGAGTAGCCCAAATTCACCCCTCCACTTT. As protein: CAWSSPNSPLHF.

The chain is built from TRBV28 and TRBJ1-2; no definite D call. Germline-derived CDR1 and CDR2 are MDHEN and SYDVKM. Trimming removed 10 bases from V and 8 bases from J, with 8 bases in between. There are 9 residues in the CDR3. For the CDR3, the DNA is TGTGCCACCGACTTAGGCTACACCTTC. As protein: CATDLGYTF.

The chain recombines TRBV4-3 with TRBJ1-4; maybe TRBD1 (6 bases). Between the trimmed V and J ends, which lost 0 bases and 8 bases, there was a span of 13 bases. This CDR3 is built from 15 residues. Germline assignment: CDR1 LGHNA and CDR2 YSLEER. The CDR3 coding sequence is TGCGCCAGCAGCCAAGATCCTTGGGGGCAGGAAAAACTGTTTTTT. This gives the protein CASSQDPWGQEKLFF.

The chain carries TRBV2 and TRBJ1-4; D is possibly TRBD1 (6 bases). CDR1 SNHLY and CDR2 FYNNEI come from the germline V gene. This CDR3 is 14 amino acids long. The germline V and J ends were trimmed by 7 bases and 6 bases, with 15 bases remaining between them. CDR3 residues: CASTYREGDEKLFF. Here the CDR3 DNA reads TGTGCCAGCACATACAGGGAAGGGGATGAAAAACTGTTTTTT.

This chain links TRBV7-3 with TRBJ1-5; the match to TRBD1 covers 8 bases. This CDR3 has 20 amino acids. Per germline, CDR1 SGHTA and CDR2 FQGTGA. With 4 bases clipped from V and 3 bases from J, the junction kept 20 bases outside the gene matches. The DNA for the CDR3 is TGTGCCAGCAGCTCAACCTGGGACAGGTGGTTGATAGGAGACAATCAGCCCCAGCATTTT. Translation: CASSSTWDRWLIGDNQPQHF.

The genes are TRBV25-1 and TRBJ2-4, with a possible D match to TRBD2 (6 bases). The germline V gene has CDR1 MGHDK and CDR2 SYGVNS. Trimming removed 1 base at V and 2 bases at J, with 9 bases between. The CDR3 is 15 amino acids. For the CDR3, the DNA is TGTGCCAGCAGTGAATCGGGAGTAACCAAAAACATTCAGTACTTC. Residues: CASSESGVTKNIQYF.

The chain joins TRBV27 to TRBJ2-7, with 8 positions matching TRBD1. This CDR3 has 14 residues. V lost 4 bases and J lost 1; bases outside the gene matches: 3. Germline CDR1 MNHEY, CDR2 SMNVEV (reference sequence). The CDR3 here is CASSWQGASYEQYF. CDR3 bases: TGTGCCAGCAGTTGGCAGGGGGCTTCCTACGAGCAGTACTTC.

The count of this clone is one. The rearrangement links TRBV6-5 to TRBJ2-5; no firm D call. Germline V CDR1 and CDR2: MNHEY, SVGAGI. This CDR3 contains 12 residues. Deletions cut 0 bases from V and 4 bases from J, with 3 bases between. The CDR3 coding sequence is TGTGCCAGCAGTTACTCGAGAGAGACCCAGTACTTC. It yields the protein CASSYSRETQYF.

The rearrangement links TRBV23-1 to TRBJ1-4; a weak D match, TRBD1 (6 bases). TRBV23-1 is an ORF for which the function is uncertain. The V and J ends lost 0 bases and 6 bases respectively, with 11 bases between them. The CDR3 length is 15 residues. The CDR3 reads CASSQSGQTDEKLFF. DNA of the CDR3: TGCGCCAGCAGTCAATCCGGACAGACAGATGAAAAACTGTTTTTT.